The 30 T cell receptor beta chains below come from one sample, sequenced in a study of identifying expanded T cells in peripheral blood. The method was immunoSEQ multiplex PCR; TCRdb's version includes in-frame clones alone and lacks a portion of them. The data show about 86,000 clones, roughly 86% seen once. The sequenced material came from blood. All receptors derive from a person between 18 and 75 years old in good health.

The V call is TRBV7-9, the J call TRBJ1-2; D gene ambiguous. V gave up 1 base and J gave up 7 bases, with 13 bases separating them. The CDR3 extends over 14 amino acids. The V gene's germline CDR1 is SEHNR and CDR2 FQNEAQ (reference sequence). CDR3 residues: CASSLGVSLGGYTF. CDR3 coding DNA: TGTGCCAGCAGCTTAGGGGTATCCCTTGGTGGCTACACCTTC. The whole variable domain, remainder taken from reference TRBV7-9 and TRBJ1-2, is DTGVSQNPRHKITKRGQNVTFRCDPISEHNRLYWYRQTLGQGPEFLTYFQNEAQLEKSRLLSDRFSAERPKGSFSTLEIQRTEQGDSAMYLCASSLGVSLGGYTFGSGTRLTVV.

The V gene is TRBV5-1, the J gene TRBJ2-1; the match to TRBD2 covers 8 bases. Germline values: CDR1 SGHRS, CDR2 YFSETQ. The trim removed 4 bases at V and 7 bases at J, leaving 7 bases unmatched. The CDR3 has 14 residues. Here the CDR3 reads CASSPLAGDNEQFF. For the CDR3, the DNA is TGCGCCAGCAGCCCCCTAGCGGGTGATAATGAGCAGTTCTTC.

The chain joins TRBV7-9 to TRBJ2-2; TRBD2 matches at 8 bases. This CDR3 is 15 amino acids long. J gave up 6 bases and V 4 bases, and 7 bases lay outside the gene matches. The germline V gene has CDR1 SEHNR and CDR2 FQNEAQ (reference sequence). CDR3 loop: CASSSIGRVPGELFF. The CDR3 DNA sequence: TGTGCCAGCAGCTCAATCGGGAGGGTACCCGGGGAGCTGTTTTTT.

The CDR3 DNA is TGTGCCAGCAGCCTTAGCGGGAGGGCCGGCACAGATACGCAGTATTTT. Amino acid sequence: CASSLSGRAGTDTQYF. The chain employs TRBV7-2 and TRBJ2-3; TRBD2 agrees at 11 bases. There are 16 residues in the CDR3. Germline V gene lookup returns CDR1 SGHTA and CDR2 FQGNSA. The V gene end was trimmed by 5 bases and the J gene end by 1 base; junction bases not matched to a gene: 5.

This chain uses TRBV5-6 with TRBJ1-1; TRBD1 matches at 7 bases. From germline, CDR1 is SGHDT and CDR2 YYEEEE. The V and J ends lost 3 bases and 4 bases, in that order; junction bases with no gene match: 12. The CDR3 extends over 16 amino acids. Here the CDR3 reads CASSWTEGGAGTEAFF. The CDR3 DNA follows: TGTGCCAGCAGCTGGACAGAAGGGGGCGCGGGCACTGAAGCTTTCTTT.

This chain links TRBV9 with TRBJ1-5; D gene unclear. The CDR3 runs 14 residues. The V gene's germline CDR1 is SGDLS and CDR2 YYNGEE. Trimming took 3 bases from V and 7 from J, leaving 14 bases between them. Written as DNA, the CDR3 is TGTGCCAGCAGCGCCCTCGGGGTCGGCCAGCCCCAGCATTTT. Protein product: CASSALGVGQPQHF. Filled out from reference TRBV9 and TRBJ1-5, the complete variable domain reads DSGVTQTPKHLITATGQRVTLRCSPRSGDLSVYWYQQSLDQGLQFLIQYYNGEERAKGNILERFSAQQFPDLHSELNLSSLELGDSALYFCASSALGVGQPQHFGDGTRLSIL.

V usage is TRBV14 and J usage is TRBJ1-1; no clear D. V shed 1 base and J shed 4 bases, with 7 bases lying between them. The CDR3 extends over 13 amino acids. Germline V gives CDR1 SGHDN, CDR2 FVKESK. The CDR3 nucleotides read TGTGCCAGCAGCCAAGGGGGTACCACTGAAGCTTTCTTT. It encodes CASSQGGTTEAFF.

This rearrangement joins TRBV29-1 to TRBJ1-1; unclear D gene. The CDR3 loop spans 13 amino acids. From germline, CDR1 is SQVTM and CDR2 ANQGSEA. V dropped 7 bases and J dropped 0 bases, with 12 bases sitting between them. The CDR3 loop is CSASIKLNTEAFF. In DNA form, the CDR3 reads TGCAGCGCATCTATAAAGTTGAACACTGAAGCTTTCTTT.

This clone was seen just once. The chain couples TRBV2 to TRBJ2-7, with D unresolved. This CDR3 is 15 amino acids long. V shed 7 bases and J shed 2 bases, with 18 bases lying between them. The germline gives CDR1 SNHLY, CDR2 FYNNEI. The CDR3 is CASTLRNSPTYEQYF. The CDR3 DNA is TGTGCCAGCACCCTTAGGAACAGTCCAACCTACGAGCAGTACTTC.

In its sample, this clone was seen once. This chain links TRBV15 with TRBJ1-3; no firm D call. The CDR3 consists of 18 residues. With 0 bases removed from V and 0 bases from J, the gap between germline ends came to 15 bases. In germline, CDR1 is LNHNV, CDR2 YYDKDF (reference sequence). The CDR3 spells CATSRDLSPVGSGNTIYF. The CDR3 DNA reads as TGTGCCACCAGCAGAGATCTGTCTCCCGTTGGCTCTGGAAACACCATATATTTT. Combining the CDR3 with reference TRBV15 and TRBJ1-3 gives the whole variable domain DAMVIQNPRYQVTQFGKPVTLSCSQTLNHNVMYWYQQKSSQAPKLLFHYYDKDFNNEADTPDNFQSRRPNTSFCFLDIRSPGLGDTAMYLCATSRDLSPVGSGNTIYFGEGSWLTVV.

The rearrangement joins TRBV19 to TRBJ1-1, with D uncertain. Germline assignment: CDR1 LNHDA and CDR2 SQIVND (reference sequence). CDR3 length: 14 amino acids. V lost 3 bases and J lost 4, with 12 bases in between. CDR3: CASSMMARPTEAFF. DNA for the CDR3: TGTGCCAGTAGTATGATGGCCAGACCCACTGAAGCTTTCTTT. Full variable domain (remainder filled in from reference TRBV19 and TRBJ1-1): DGGITQSPKYLFRKEGQNVTLSCEQNLNHDAMYWYRQDPGQGLRLIYYSQIVNDFQKGDIAEGYSVSREKKESFPLTVTSAQKNPTAFYLCASSMMARPTEAFFGQGTRLTVV.

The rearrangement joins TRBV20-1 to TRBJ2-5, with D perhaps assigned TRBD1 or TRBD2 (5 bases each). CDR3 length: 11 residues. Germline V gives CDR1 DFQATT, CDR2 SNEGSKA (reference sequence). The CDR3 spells CSYTEGETQYF. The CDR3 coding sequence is TGCAGCTACACCGAGGGGGAGACCCAGTACTTC.

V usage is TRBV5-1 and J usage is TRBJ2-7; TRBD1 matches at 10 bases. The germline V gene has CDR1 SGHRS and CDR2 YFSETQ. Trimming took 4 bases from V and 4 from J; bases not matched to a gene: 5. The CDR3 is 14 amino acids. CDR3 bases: TGCGCCAGCAGCCCAGGGACAGGGGTTTACGAGCAGTACTTC. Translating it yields CASSPGTGVYEQYF.

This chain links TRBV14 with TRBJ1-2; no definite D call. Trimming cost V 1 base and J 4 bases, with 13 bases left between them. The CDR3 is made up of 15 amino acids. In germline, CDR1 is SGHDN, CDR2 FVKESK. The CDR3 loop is CASSQVPDGVYGYTF. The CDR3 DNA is TGTGCCAGCAGCCAAGTTCCGGACGGAGTCTATGGCTACACCTTC.

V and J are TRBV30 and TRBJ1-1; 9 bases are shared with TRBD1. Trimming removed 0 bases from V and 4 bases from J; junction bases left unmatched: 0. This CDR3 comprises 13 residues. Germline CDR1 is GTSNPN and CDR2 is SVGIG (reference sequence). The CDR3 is CAWSVTGGTEAFF. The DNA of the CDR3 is TGTGCCTGGAGTGTGACAGGGGGCACTGAAGCTTTCTTT.

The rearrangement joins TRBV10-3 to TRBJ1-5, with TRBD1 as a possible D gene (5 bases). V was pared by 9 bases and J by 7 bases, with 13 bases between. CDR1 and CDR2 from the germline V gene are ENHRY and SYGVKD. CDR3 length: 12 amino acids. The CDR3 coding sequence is TGTGCCATAGGCCAGGGCGACCAGCCCCAGCATTTT. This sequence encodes CAIGQGDQPQHF.

The CDR3 nucleotides read TGTGCCAGCAGTAGACAGGGGTCCCGCTCCTACGAGCAGTACTTC. It specifies CASSRQGSRSYEQYF. The gene calls are TRBV2 and TRBJ2-7; 8 bases line up with TRBD1. CDR3 length: 15 residues. CDR1 is SNHLY and CDR2 is FYNNEI in the germline V gene. Losses at the gene ends were 5 bases for V and 0 bases for J; bases not matched to a gene: 6.

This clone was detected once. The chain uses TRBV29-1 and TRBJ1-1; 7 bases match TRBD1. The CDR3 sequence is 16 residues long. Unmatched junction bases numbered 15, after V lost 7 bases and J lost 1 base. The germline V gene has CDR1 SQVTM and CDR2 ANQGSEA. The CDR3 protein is CSADSGRGLRNTEAFF. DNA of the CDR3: TGCAGCGCTGACTCGGGAAGGGGGCTAAGGAACACTGAAGCTTTCTTT. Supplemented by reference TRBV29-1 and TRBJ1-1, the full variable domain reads SAVISQKPSRDICQRGTSLTIQCQVDSQVTMMFWYRQQPGQSLTLIATANQGSEATYESGFVIDKFPISRPNLTFSTLTVSNMSPEDSSIYLCSADSGRGLRNTEAFFGQGTRLTVV.

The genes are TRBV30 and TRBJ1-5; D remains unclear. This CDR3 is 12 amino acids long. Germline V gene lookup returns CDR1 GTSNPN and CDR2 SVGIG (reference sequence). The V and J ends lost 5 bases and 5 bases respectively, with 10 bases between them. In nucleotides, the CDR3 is TGTGCCTGGGGTTACAGCGATCAGCCCCAGCATTTT. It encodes CAWGYSDQPQHF.

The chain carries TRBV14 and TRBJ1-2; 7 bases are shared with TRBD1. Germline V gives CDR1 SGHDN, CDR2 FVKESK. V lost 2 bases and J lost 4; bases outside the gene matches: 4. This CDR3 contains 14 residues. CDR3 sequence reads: CASSQTTGPYGYTF. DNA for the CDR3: TGTGCCAGCAGCCAAACGACAGGGCCCTATGGCTACACCTTC. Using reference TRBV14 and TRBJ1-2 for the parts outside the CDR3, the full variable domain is EAGVTQFPSHSVIEKGQTVTLRCDPISGHDNLYWYRRVMGKEIKFLLHFVKESKQDESGMPNNRFLAERTGGTYSTLKVQPAELEDSGVYFCASSQTTGPYGYTFGSGTRLTVV.

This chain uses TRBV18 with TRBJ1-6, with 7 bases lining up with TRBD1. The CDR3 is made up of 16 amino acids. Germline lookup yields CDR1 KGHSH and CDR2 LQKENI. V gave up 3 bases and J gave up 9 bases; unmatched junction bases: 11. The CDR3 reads CASSPPGEGAISPLHF. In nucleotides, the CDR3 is TGTGCCAGCTCACCCCCCGGTGAGGGGGCTATTTCACCCCTCCACTTT.

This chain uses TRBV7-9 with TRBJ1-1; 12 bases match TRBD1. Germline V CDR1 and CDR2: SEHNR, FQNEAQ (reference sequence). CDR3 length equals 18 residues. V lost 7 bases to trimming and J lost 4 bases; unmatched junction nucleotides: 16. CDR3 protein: CASTLPLRDRGRGTEAFF. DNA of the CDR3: TGTGCCAGCACCCTCCCCCTCCGGGACAGGGGGCGCGGCACTGAAGCTTTCTTT.

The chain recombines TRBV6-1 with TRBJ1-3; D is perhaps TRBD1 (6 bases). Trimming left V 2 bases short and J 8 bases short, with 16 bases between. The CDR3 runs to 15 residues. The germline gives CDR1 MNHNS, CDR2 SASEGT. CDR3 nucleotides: TGTGCCAGCAGTGAAAGGGGTGGACAGCGGGACACCATATATTTT. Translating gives CASSERGGQRDTIYF.

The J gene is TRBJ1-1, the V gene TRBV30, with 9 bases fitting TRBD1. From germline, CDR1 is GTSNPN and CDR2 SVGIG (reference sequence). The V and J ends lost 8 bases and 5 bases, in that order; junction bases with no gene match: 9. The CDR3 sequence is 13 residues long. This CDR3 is CASGQGISTEAFF. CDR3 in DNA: TGTGCCAGCGGACAGGGGATCTCTACTGAAGCTTTCTTT. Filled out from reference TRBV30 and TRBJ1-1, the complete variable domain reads SQTIHQWPATLVQPVGSPLSLECTVEGTSNPNLYWYRQAAGRGLQLLFYSVGIGQISSEVPQNLSASRPQDRQFILSSKKLLLSDSGFYLCASGQGISTEAFFGQGTRLTVV.

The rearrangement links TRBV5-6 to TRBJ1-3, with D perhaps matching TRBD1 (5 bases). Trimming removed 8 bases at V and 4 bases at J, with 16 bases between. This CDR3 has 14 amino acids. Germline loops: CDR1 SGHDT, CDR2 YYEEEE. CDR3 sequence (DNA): TGTGCCAGTAGCCGTGAGGGGAGAGGAAACACCATATATTTT. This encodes CASSREGRGNTIYF.

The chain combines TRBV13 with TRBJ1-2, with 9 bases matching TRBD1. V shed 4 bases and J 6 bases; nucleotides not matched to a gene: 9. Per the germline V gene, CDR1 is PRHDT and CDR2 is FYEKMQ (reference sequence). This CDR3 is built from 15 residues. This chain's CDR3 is CASSSNPGQGDGYTF. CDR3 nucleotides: TGTGCCAGCAGCTCTAATCCGGGACAGGGTGATGGCTACACCTTC.

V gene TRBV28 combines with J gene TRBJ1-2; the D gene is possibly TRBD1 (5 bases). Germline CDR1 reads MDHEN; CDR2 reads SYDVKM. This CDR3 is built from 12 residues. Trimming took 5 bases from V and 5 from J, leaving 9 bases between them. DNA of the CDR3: TGTGCCAGCAGTCGGCGACAGTATGGCTACACCTTC. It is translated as CASSRRQYGYTF.

In nucleotides, the CDR3 is TGCGCCAGCAGCCCAGCCACAGGCAGGGGCCGGCAAACTAATGAAAAACTGTTTTTT. Translating gives CASSPATGRGRQTNEKLFF. This chain links TRBV23-1 with TRBJ1-4; a weak D match, TRBD1 (6 bases). TRBV23-1 is marked as an open reading frame, function uncertain. The CDR3 runs to 19 residues. V was trimmed by 6 bases and J by 1 base, leaving 24 bases between them.

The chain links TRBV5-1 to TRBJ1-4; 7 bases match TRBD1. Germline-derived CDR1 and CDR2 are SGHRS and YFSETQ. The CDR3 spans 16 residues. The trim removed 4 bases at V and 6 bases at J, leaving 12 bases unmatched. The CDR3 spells CASSPGSGGTDEKLFF. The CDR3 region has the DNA TGCGCCAGCAGCCCGGGAAGTGGGGGGACAGATGAAAAACTGTTTTTT.

CDR3 sequence: CASSSTGVGDFEAFF. Here the CDR3 DNA reads TGTGCCAGCAGCTCTACAGGGGTCGGAGATTTTGAAGCTTTCTTT. The chain is built from TRBV7-9 and TRBJ1-1, with TRBD1 matching over 7 bases. J was trimmed by 7 bases and V by 4 bases; bases with no gene match: 12. Germline V gene lookup returns CDR1 SEHNR and CDR2 FQNEAQ (reference sequence). This CDR3 has 15 residues. Full variable domain (rest looked up from reference TRBV7-9 and TRBJ1-1): DTGVSQNPRHKITKRGQNVTFRCDPISEHNRLYWYRQTLGQGPEFLTYFQNEAQLEKSRLLSDRFSAERPKGSFSTLEIQRTEQGDSAMYLCASSSTGVGDFEAFFGQGTRLTVV.